Below, 22 T cell receptor beta chains from the same sample are listed, as sequenced in a study of blood T cell repertoires in COVID-19. Assay: immunoSEQ multiplex PCR; the TCRdb copy retains only in-frame clones and omits some. The repertoire holds hundreds of thousands of clones, with about 90% as singletons. The sequencing input was peripheral blood. The receptors here all came from a woman aged 25-40 years with COVID-19, enrolled during active disease.

In this sample, this clone turned up a few times. The chain couples TRBV18 to TRBJ2-1; 8 bases line up with TRBD2. CDR1 is KGHSH and CDR2 is LQKENI in the germline V gene. Germline trimming cut 7 bases from V and 7 bases from J; bases unmatched to any gene: 15. The CDR3 runs 16 residues. The CDR3 nucleotides read TGTGCCAGCTTCAACCACACGAGCGGGGGCTTTAATGAGCAGTTCTTC. It is translated as CASFNHTSGGFNEQFF.

The chain links TRBV7-9 to TRBJ2-5; D may be TRBD2 (6 bases). The germline V gene has CDR1 SEHNR and CDR2 FQNEAQ (reference sequence). This CDR3 comprises 15 residues. V was clipped by 2 bases and J by 5 bases, with 15 bases between them. CDR3 nucleotides: TGTGCCAGCAGCTTATTACGCGGGACCGAGGAGACCCAGTACTTC. This translates into CASSLLRGTEETQYF. The entire variable domain, with the rest obtained from reference TRBV7-9 and TRBJ2-5, is as follows: DTGVSQNPRHKITKRGQNVTFRCDPISEHNRLYWYRQTLGQGPEFLTYFQNEAQLEKSRLLSDRFSAERPKGSFSTLEIQRTEQGDSAMYLCASSLLRGTEETQYFGPGTRLLVL.

J is TRBJ2-2 and V is TRBV18; 7 nucleotides line up with TRBD1. Germline V lookup: CDR1 KGHSH, CDR2 LQKENI. Trimming took 4 bases from V and 7 from J; bases not matched to a gene: 3. This CDR3 is built from 13 residues. The CDR3 nucleotides are TGTGCCAGCTCACAACAGGGGAACGGGGAGCTGTTTTTT. It codes for CASSQQGNGELFF.

J is TRBJ1-1 and V is TRBV29-1, with TRBD1 identical over 7 bases. The ends lost 4 bases at V and 3 bases at J; junction bases unmatched: 5. The length of the CDR3 is 13 residues. CDR1 SQVTM and CDR2 ANQGSEA come from the germline V gene. This chain's CDR3 is CSVGTGGYTEAFF. CDR3 bases: TGCAGCGTTGGGACAGGAGGTTACACTGAAGCTTTCTTT.

The chain joins TRBV3-1 (or the pseudogene TRBV3-2) to TRBJ2-1; D is possibly TRBD2 (5 bases). The V gene's germline CDR1 is LGHDT and CDR2 YNNKEL (reference sequence). V was trimmed by 4 bases and J by 8 bases, leaving 12 bases between them. This CDR3 spans 13 amino acids. CDR3 sequence reads: CASSLNSDYEQFF. For the CDR3, the DNA is TGTGCCAGCAGCCTAAATTCGGACTATGAGCAGTTCTTC.

The chain couples TRBV15 to TRBJ1-1; 8 bases line up with TRBD1. Germline values: CDR1 LNHNV, CDR2 YYDKDF (reference sequence). The CDR3 has 17 amino acids. After removal of 0 bases from V and 8 bases from J, the junction contained 14 bases not matched to a gene. CDR3 sequence reads: CATSRDFQGAGGREAFF. In nucleotides, the CDR3 is TGTGCCACCAGCAGAGATTTTCAAGGGGCAGGGGGCCGAGAAGCTTTCTTT.

The chain is built from TRBV30 and TRBJ2-5; 9 positions agree with TRBD1. V gave up 2 bases and J gave up 2 bases; unmatched junction bases: 9. CDR1 GTSNPN and CDR2 SVGIG come from the germline V gene (reference sequence). The CDR3 is made up of 16 amino acids. In DNA form, the CDR3 reads TGTGCCTGGAGTCCATACAGGGGGCACGTTCAAGAGACCCAGTACTTC. Its protein is CAWSPYRGHVQETQYF.

The chain combines TRBV3-1 (or the pseudogene TRBV3-2) with TRBJ1-2, with D possibly being TRBD1 (6 bases). Trimming took 2 bases from V and 8 from J, leaving 21 bases between them. This CDR3 region has 16 residues. Germline V lookup: CDR1 LGHDT, CDR2 YNNKEL (reference sequence). This chain's CDR3 is CASSQSGGAGVDGYTF. CDR3 nucleotide sequence: TGTGCCAGCAGCCAATCGGGGGGCGCAGGGGTGGACGGCTACACCTTC.

The V and J genes are TRBV19 and TRBJ1-2, with unresolved D. The CDR3 runs 15 residues. Germline V gene lookup returns CDR1 LNHDA and CDR2 SQIVND (reference sequence). The germline V and J ends were trimmed by 3 bases and 4 bases, with 15 bases remaining between them. The CDR3 DNA sequence: TGTGCCAGTAGTATGTCAGGCAGGCCGCCCTATGGCTACACCTTC. It yields the protein CASSMSGRPPYGYTF.

As regards this clone: Other DNA sequences within the sample encode an identical CDR3. The chain is built from TRBV15 and TRBJ1-6; TRBD1 agrees at 7 bases. The V gene end was trimmed by 1 base and the J gene end by 3 bases; junction bases not matched to a gene: 0. Germline lookup yields CDR1 LNHNV and CDR2 YYDKDF (reference sequence). The CDR3 has 15 amino acids. The CDR3 nucleotides are TGTGCCACCAGCAGAGGGGACAGCTATAATTCACCCCTCCACTTT. This gives the protein CATSRGDSYNSPLHF.

The chain employs TRBV11-2 and TRBJ2-1; 8 bases are a match to TRBD2. Unmatched junction bases numbered 8, after V lost 2 bases and J lost 8 bases. The CDR3 contains 15 residues. Germline V gene lookup returns CDR1 SGHAT and CDR2 FQNNGV. CDR3 bases: TGTGCCAGCAGCTTAATCTCCGGCGGGGGGCATGAGCAGTTCTTC. It translates to CASSLISGGGHEQFF.

This clone was seen a single time. The chain combines TRBV5-4 with TRBJ1-1, with TRBD1 matching 10 bases. The CDR3 has 14 residues. The germline gives CDR1 SGHNT, CDR2 YYREEE (reference sequence). J lost 8 bases, V lost 4 bases, and 8 bases had no gene match. The CDR3 reads CASSRTGTGEEAFF. CDR3 sequence (DNA): TGTGCCAGCAGCAGAACCGGGACAGGGGAAGAAGCTTTCTTT.

The chain uses TRBV6-2 or TRBV6-3 and TRBJ2-7; a possible D gene is TRBD2 (6 bases). The germline V and J ends were trimmed by 0 bases and 2 bases, with 17 bases remaining between them. Germline CDR1 MNHEY, CDR2 SVGEGT. The CDR3 is made up of 17 amino acids. The CDR3 reads CASSYSVLAETPYEQYV. CDR3 in DNA: TGTGCCAGCAGTTACTCGGTATTAGCGGAGACCCCCTACGAGCAGTACGTC.

The V gene is TRBV19, the J gene TRBJ2-7; 10 positions match TRBD1. The CDR3 has 15 residues. Losses at the gene ends were 7 bases for V and 5 bases for J; bases not matched to a gene: 11. Germline-derived CDR1 and CDR2 are LNHDA and SQIVND (reference sequence). CDR3 in DNA: TGTGCCAGTACGACCTCGCTGACAGGGGGCCACGAGCAGTACTTC. Residues: CASTTSLTGGHEQYF.

This clone has just one count. The CDR3 nucleotides read TGCAGTGCCCGGACTAGCAGGGAGCAGTTCTTC. Protein product: CSARTSREQFF. V usage is TRBV20-1 and J usage is TRBJ2-1; 8 nucleotides align to TRBD2. CDR1 and CDR2 from the germline V gene are DFQATT and SNEGSKA (reference sequence). The CDR3 extends over 11 amino acids. Trimming cost V 6 bases and J 10 bases; bases outside gene matches: 5.

The chain uses TRBV10-1 and TRBJ2-2; no definite D call. The CDR3 is 13 residues long. In germline, CDR1 is WNHNN, CDR2 SYGVQD (reference sequence). The V and J ends lost 6 bases and 3 bases respectively, with 8 bases between them. CDR3 in amino acids: CASRAGHTGELFF. The CDR3 region has the DNA TGCGCCAGCAGGGCTGGGCACACCGGGGAGCTGTTTTTT.

The chain links TRBV5-1 to TRBJ1-1; tentatively, D is TRBD1 (6 bases). V gave up 4 bases and J gave up 5 bases, with 24 bases separating them. CDR1 SGHRS and CDR2 YFSETQ come from the germline V gene. This CDR3 has 17 amino acids. CDR3 DNA sequence: TGCGCCAGCAGCATTGGGCTTACACAGGGAAGGGGGACTGAAGCTTTCTTT. Translated, it gives CASSIGLTQGRGTEAFF.

V usage is TRBV7-2 and J usage is TRBJ2-7, with 7 positions matching TRBD2. Germline V lookup: CDR1 SGHTA, CDR2 FQGNSA. CDR3 length: 15 residues. Trimming at V came to 5 bases and at J to 1 base, leaving 8 bases not matched to a gene. Here the CDR3 DNA reads TGTGCCAGCAGCCGGGACTACCCATATTCCTACGAGCAGTACTTC. The encoded protein is CASSRDYPYSYEQYF.

V usage is TRBV4-1 and J usage is TRBJ1-1, with a tentative D call TRBD1 (6 bases). Germline-derived CDR1 and CDR2 are MGHRA and YSYEKL. The CDR3 extends over 17 amino acids. With 3 bases removed from V and 2 bases from J, the gap between germline ends came to 19 bases. The CDR3 DNA sequence: TGCGCCAGCAGCCACCTATTAACCCGACAGGAAAACACTGAAGCTTTCTTT. It specifies CASSHLLTRQENTEAFF.

This chain uses TRBV3-1 (or the pseudogene TRBV3-2) with TRBJ2-1; 12 bases map to TRBD2. Germline V CDR1 and CDR2: LGHDT, YNNKEL (reference sequence). CDR3 length: 16 residues. V lost 4 bases, J lost 8 bases, and 9 bases stayed unmatched. CDR3 DNA: TGTGCCAGCAGCCCACCACTAGCGGGGGGTCCGGATGAGCAGTTCTTC. This gives the protein CASSPPLAGGPDEQFF.

This chain uses TRBV5-5 with TRBJ2-2; D ambiguous. Germline values: CDR1 SGHKS, CDR2 YYEKEE (reference sequence). V lost 1 base to trimming and J lost 4 bases, with 5 bases between them. This CDR3 has 13 amino acids. The CDR3 protein is CASSLILTGELFF. CDR3 in DNA: TGTGCCAGCAGCTTGATTCTCACCGGGGAGCTGTTTTTT.

CDR3 nucleotides: TGTGCCAGCAGTGAAGCCCCCCCTCCAGTGAACTATGGCTACACCTTC. Translated, it gives CASSEAPPPVNYGYTF. This sequence joins TRBV2 and TRBJ1-2; no firm D call. V was cut by 0 bases and J by 2 bases, with 13 bases left in between. Germline V gene sequence: CDR1 SNHLY, CDR2 FYNNEI. This CDR3 contains 16 residues. Full variable domain (remainder filled in from reference TRBV2 and TRBJ1-2): EPEVTQTPSHQVTQMGQEVILRCVPISNHLYFYWYRQILGQKVEFLVSFYNNEISEKSEIFDDQFSVERPDGSNFTLKIRSTKLEDSAMYFCASSEAPPPVNYGYTFGSGTRLTVV.